This T cell receptor beta chain was recovered during a study of CD8+CD57+ T cells in acquired aplastic anemia. For the study at large: Sorted CD4+ and CD8+ cells yielded around 3.2 ug of DNA on average. Study outcomes and limitations: Twenty-nine sequences, all CD8+ CDR3, were shared between patients and controls. No significant patient-versus-control difference appeared in CD8+ Simpson's diversity.

According to the study, genomic DNA was the template for TCR beta VDJ and CDR3 profiling. TCRdb analysed the reads with MiXCR anew, one entry per CDR3 protein. Found here are more than 150,000 distinct CDR3 sequences, less than 50% of them singletons; the top ten hold 10% to 15%. Patients chosen for sequencing had CD8+CD57+ cells that had expanded, as shown by flow cytometry. The ends were cut back, 6 bases at V and 0 bases at J, with 14 bases in the middle. The V gene's germline CDR1 is DFQATT and CDR2 SNEGSKA (reference sequence). The CDR3 loop spans 14 amino acids. On this clonotype: Its antigen is undetermined.

This receptor was taken from a human donor with aplastic anemia. Sequencing was done on a sample of sorted CD4+, CD8+, or CD8+CD57+ T cells (not recorded which) from PBMCs. This chain connects TRBV20-1 to TRBJ1-2; D is ambiguous. CDR3 amino acids: CSAEGPRTNYGYTF. The CDR3 nucleotides read TGCAGTGCCGAAGGGCCCCGAACTAACTATGGCTACACCTTC.